This T cell receptor (beta chain) came from a study of blood T cell repertoires in COVID-19. Libraries were prepared by immunoSEQ multiplex PCR; TCRdb keeps only in-frame clonotypes and omits some of them. The sample shows some 100,000 clones, 70% to 90% of them seen only once. The CDR3 totals 14 residues. V lost 0 bases to trimming and J lost 6 bases; unmatched junction nucleotides: 5. The germline V gene has CDR1 SGDLS and CDR2 YYNGEE. The chain uses TRBV9 and TRBJ1-2; 7 bases fit TRBD1. The TCR was taken from a woman aged 70-85 years with acute or convalescent COVID-19. Sample: peripheral blood. DNA for the CDR3: TGTGCCAGCAGCGTAGGAGGGGGCGGGGATGGCTACACCTTC. Amino acids: CASSVGGGGDGYTF.